This entry lists 20 T cell receptor beta chains sequenced from one sample in a study of chemoradiotherapy in HPV16-positive cancers. Sequencing was performed with immunoSEQ multiplex PCR; in TCRdb, only in-frame clones are kept and a portion is missing. The sample has just under 40,000 clones; around three quarters are singletons. The material was blood, obtained from a patient who underwent chemoradiotherapy. All receptors come from a human donor with HPV-associated anogenital cancer.

CDR3 region: CASRMGGARNTIYF. In DNA form, the CDR3 reads TGTGCCAGCAGAATGGGGGGTGCCCGAAACACCATATATTTT. The V call is TRBV7-2, the J call TRBJ1-3; a possible D gene is TRBD1 (5 bases). CDR3 length: 14 amino acids. Germline V gives CDR1 SGHTA, CDR2 FQGNSA. The V end was cut by 6 bases, the J end by 5 bases, with 14 bases between.

This clone occurred a few times. The rearrangement joins TRBV2 to TRBJ2-5; maybe TRBD2 (6 bases). The CDR3 length is 11 residues. Germline V gene data show CDR1 as SNHLY and CDR2 as FYNNEI. V gave up 5 bases and J gave up 5 bases, with 6 bases separating them. CDR3 sequence reads: CASSRGETQYF. DNA of the CDR3: TGTGCCAGCAGTCGGGGGGAGACCCAGTACTTC.

The chain couples TRBV5-4 to TRBJ2-2; 10 bases are shared with TRBD2. The trim removed 2 bases at V and 4 bases at J, leaving 8 bases unmatched. CDR3 size: 17 residues. Germline CDR1 reads SGHNT; CDR2 reads YYREEE (reference sequence). The CDR3 here is CASSFPSGGWGTGELFF. The CDR3 region has the DNA TGTGCCAGCAGCTTTCCTAGCGGGGGATGGGGCACCGGGGAGCTGTTTTTT. The entire variable domain, with the rest obtained from reference TRBV5-4 and TRBJ2-2, is as follows: ETGVTQSPTHLIKTRGQQVTLRCSSQSGHNTVSWYQQALGQGPQFIFQYYREEENGRGNFPPRFSGLQFPNYSSELNVNALELDDSALYLCASSFPSGGWGTGELFFGEGSRLTVL.

The CDR3 region has the DNA TGTGCCAGCAGTGAATTTGGTATCAGTTCACCCCTCCACTTT. Translating gives CASSEFGISSPLHF. V is TRBV25-1 and J is TRBJ1-6, with D unresolved. The CDR3 loop spans 14 amino acids. Trimming removed 1 base from V and 9 bases from J, with 10 bases in between. Germline V CDR1 and CDR2: MGHDK, SYGVNS.

The J gene is TRBJ1-1, the V gene TRBV7-9; the D gene is possibly TRBD1 (6 bases). Germline loops: CDR1 SEHNR, CDR2 FQNEAQ (reference sequence). The CDR3 runs to 13 residues. Trimming pared 4 bases from V and 4 bases from J, leaving 10 bases between. In DNA, the CDR3 is TGTGCCAGCAGCTGGGGGGGGGCCACTGAAGCTTTCTTT. Protein sequence: CASSWGGATEAFF.

The V call is TRBV5-1, the J call TRBJ1-1; no definite D call. Germline V gene lookup returns CDR1 SGHRS and CDR2 YFSETQ. The CDR3 has 14 residues. The V end was cut by 0 bases, the J end by 1 base, with 7 bases between. The CDR3 here is CASSLGVGNTEAFF. The CDR3 coding sequence is TGCGCCAGCAGCTTGGGGGTGGGGAACACTGAAGCTTTCTTT.

This chain joins TRBV9 and TRBJ2-3; D may be TRBD1 (5 bases). CDR1 is SGDLS, CDR2 YYNGEE, per germline. V was shortened by 1 base and J by 4 bases, with 19 bases between the two germline ends. This CDR3 is 17 amino acids long. The CDR3 here is CASSVNPRVPSPDTQYF. The DNA of the CDR3 is TGTGCCAGCAGCGTAAACCCCAGGGTCCCAAGCCCAGATACGCAGTATTTT.

In nucleotides, the CDR3 is TGCAGCGTTGAAGAGGCAGGGCGAAATGAGCAGTTCTTC. It translates to CSVEEAGRNEQFF. V is TRBV29-1 and J is TRBJ2-1, with D perhaps TRBD1 (5 bases). Germline values: CDR1 SQVTM, CDR2 ANQGSEA. The CDR3 covers 13 residues. The V end was cut by 0 bases, the J end by 7 bases, with 10 bases between.

V gene TRBV5-1 combines with J gene TRBJ2-5; 9 positions match TRBD1. CDR3 length: 14 amino acids. Germline V lookup: CDR1 SGHRS, CDR2 YFSETQ. Trimming took 0 bases from V and 5 from J; bases not matched to a gene: 2. Written as DNA, the CDR3 is TGCGCCAGCAGCTTGGGTGGACAGGGGGAGACCCAGTACTTC. Its protein product is CASSLGGQGETQYF.

This clone turned up a few times. In DNA form, the CDR3 reads TGCGCCAGCAGGGGGACAGGTAGCAATCAGCCCCAGCATTTT. It specifies CASRGTGSNQPQHF. V is TRBV10-2 and J is TRBJ1-5, with TRBD1 identical over 8 bases. CDR3 length: 14 residues. J was trimmed by 0 bases and V by 6 bases; bases with no gene match: 1. Germline CDR1 is WSHSY and CDR2 is SAAADI.

The genes are TRBV5-1 and TRBJ2-1; possibly TRBD1 for D (6 bases). The V gene's germline CDR1 is SGHRS and CDR2 YFSETQ. V lost 0 bases to trimming and J lost 5 bases, with 9 bases between them. The CDR3 covers 14 residues. CDR3 DNA sequence: TGCGCCAGCAGCTTGGGCCGGGACAACAATGAGCAGTTCTTC. The encoded protein is CASSLGRDNNEQFF.

The chain links TRBV19 to TRBJ2-7; 9 bases map to TRBD1. Germline loops: CDR1 LNHDA, CDR2 SQIVND (reference sequence). This CDR3 has 15 residues. V shed 5 bases, J shed 7 bases, and the junction held 12 bases outside the gene matches. CDR3 sequence reads: CASSGTGTGSREQYF. Here the CDR3 DNA reads TGTGCCAGTAGTGGGACCGGGACAGGGTCTAGAGAGCAGTACTTC.

CDR3 sequence: CASSQDVWLAGGPGNIQYF. Written as DNA, the CDR3 is TGCGCCAGCAGCCAAGATGTCTGGCTAGCGGGGGGGCCTGGTAACATTCAGTACTTC. V and J are TRBV4-3 and TRBJ2-4, with TRBD2 matching over 12 bases. V was pared by 0 bases and J by 7 bases, with 13 bases of the junction left unmatched. Germline CDR1 reads LGHNA; CDR2 reads YSLEER. The CDR3 extends over 19 amino acids.

The V call is TRBV5-1, the J call TRBJ1-1; D gene uncertain. CDR3 length equals 12 residues. Trimming shortened V by 2 bases and J by 0 bases, and 2 bases separated the two germline ends. From germline, CDR1 is SGHRS and CDR2 YFSETQ. The CDR3 nucleotides read TGCGCCAGCAGCTTTATGAACACTGAAGCTTTCTTT. Residues: CASSFMNTEAFF.

As DNA, the CDR3 is TGCGCCAGCAGCTTGGCCGGGGGACAAGAGACCCAGTACTTC. Protein: CASSLAGGQETQYF. This chain connects TRBV5-1 to TRBJ2-5, with a possible D match to TRBD2 (6 bases). The CDR3 runs to 14 residues. The V and J ends lost 0 bases and 2 bases respectively, with 8 bases between them. The germline gives CDR1 SGHRS, CDR2 YFSETQ. The variable domain in full, completed from reference TRBV5-1 and TRBJ2-5, reads KAGVTQTPRYLIKTRGQQVTLSCSPISGHRSVSWYQQTPGQGLQFLFEYFSETQRNKGNFPGRFSGRQFSNSRSEMNVSTLELGDSALYLCASSLAGGQETQYFGPGTRLLVL.

There are a few counts of this clone. The chain couples TRBV9 to TRBJ1-1; D may be TRBD1 (5 bases). The CDR3 totals 15 residues. Germline assignment: CDR1 SGDLS and CDR2 YYNGEE. V was trimmed by 0 bases and J by 3 bases, leaving 12 bases between them. The CDR3 DNA sequence: TGTGCCAGCAGCGTAGGTGTGGGGCAGTACACTGAAGCTTTCTTT. Amino acids: CASSVGVGQYTEAFF. Complete variable domain (other parts from reference TRBV9 and TRBJ1-1): DSGVTQTPKHLITATGQRVTLRCSPRSGDLSVYWYQQSLDQGLQFLIQYYNGEERAKGNILERFSAQQFPDLHSELNLSSLELGDSALYFCASSVGVGQYTEAFFGQGTRLTVV.

The CDR3 protein is CASSANTGKNTEAFF. The CDR3 DNA sequence: TGTGCCAGCAGCGCAAACACAGGAAAGAACACTGAAGCTTTCTTT. This chain uses TRBV9 with TRBJ1-1, with a tentative D call TRBD1 (5 bases). Trimming cost V 3 bases and J 1 base, with 13 bases left between them. CDR3 length equals 15 residues. Germline V gene data show CDR1 as SGDLS and CDR2 as YYNGEE.

The rearrangement uses TRBV11-1 and TRBJ2-7; 8 bases are a match to TRBD1. The V segment lost 2 bases and the J segment 0 bases; nucleotides outside the gene matches: 12. This CDR3 is 18 amino acids long. The germline V gene has CDR1 SGHAT and CDR2 FQDESV (reference sequence). The chain's CDR3 is CASSLNHPQGAFSYEQYF. CDR3 sequence (DNA): TGTGCCAGCAGCTTAAATCACCCGCAGGGGGCGTTCTCCTACGAGCAGTACTTC.

The chain has TRBV18 and TRBJ1-1; tentative D call: TRBD1 (6 bases). V gave up 3 bases and J gave up 3 bases, with 11 bases separating them. Germline lookup yields CDR1 KGHSH and CDR2 LQKENI. The CDR3 is 14 residues long. CDR3 in amino acids: CASSPNTGYTEAFF. CDR3 nucleotides: TGTGCCAGCTCACCTAACACAGGGTACACTGAAGCTTTCTTT.

This clone was found a few times. The V and J genes are TRBV28 and TRBJ2-7; tentatively, D is TRBD1 (6 bases). From germline, CDR1 is MDHEN and CDR2 SYDVKM. The V and J ends lost 3 bases and 0 bases respectively, with 18 bases between them. The CDR3 totals 17 residues. The DNA of the CDR3 is TGTGCCAGCAGTTTCTTTATCGGGGACACGAGCTCCTACGAGCAGTACTTC. Translating it yields CASSFFIGDTSSYEQYF.